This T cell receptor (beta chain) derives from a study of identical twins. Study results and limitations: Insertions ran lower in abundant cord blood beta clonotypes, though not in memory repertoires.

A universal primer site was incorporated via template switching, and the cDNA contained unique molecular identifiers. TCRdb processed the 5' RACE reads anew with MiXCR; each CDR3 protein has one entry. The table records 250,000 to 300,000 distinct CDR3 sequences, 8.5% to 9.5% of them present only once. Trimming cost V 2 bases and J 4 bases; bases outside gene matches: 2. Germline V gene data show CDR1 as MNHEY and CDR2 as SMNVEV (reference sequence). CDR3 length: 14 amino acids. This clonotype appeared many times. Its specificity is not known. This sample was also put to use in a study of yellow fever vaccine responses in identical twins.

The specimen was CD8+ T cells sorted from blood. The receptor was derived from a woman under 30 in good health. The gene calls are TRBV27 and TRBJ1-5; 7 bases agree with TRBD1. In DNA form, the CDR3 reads TGTGCCAGCAGTTTACTGGGACAGAATCAGCCCCAGCATTTT. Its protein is CASSLLGQNQPQHF.